A selection of T cell receptor beta chains follows, all from one sample in a study of Graves' ophthalmopathy and Graves' hyperthyroidism. MiXCR, applied by TCRdb to the multiplex PCR reads, yields one record per CDR3 protein. The sample records hundreds of thousands of distinct CDR3 sequences, approximately 39% being singletons. The material sequenced was peripheral blood. These receptors originate from an adult man with Graves' ophthalmopathy. Both conserved end residues are part of each CDR3. The D gene is left open where the match is weak. Expanded clones are given a class, and other clones once, few, many or no size at all.

CSLGQGKYYEQYF | TGCAGCTTGGGACAGGGGAAATACTACGAGCAGTACTTC | TRBJ2-7 | TRBD1 | NA | TRBV29-1
CASRPSPGGWDSPLHF | TGTGCCAGCAGACCAAGCCCCGGGGGATGGGATTCACCCCTCCACTTT | TRBJ1-6 | NA | NA | TRBV6-6
CASSFFQGGQNTEAFF | TGTGCCAGCAGCTTTTTCCAGGGGGGGCAGAACACTGAAGCTTTCTTT | TRBJ1-1 | TRBD1 | NA | TRBV5-6
CASRSPGTIEGYTF | TGTGCCAGTAGGTCTCCCGGGACGATCGAGGGCTACACCTTC | TRBJ1-2 | NA | NA | TRBV19
CSVPLGGVTPYNEQFF | TGCAGCGTTCCCCTCGGGGGAGTCACCCCCTACAATGAGCAGTTCTTC | TRBJ2-1 | NA | NA | TRBV29-1
CAISGQGGTEAFF | TGTGCCATTTCCGGACAGGGCGGCACTGAAGCTTTCTTT | TRBJ1-1 | TRBD1 | many | TRBV10-3
CASLKGFHSNQPQHF | TGTGCCAGCCTAAAGGGTTTCCATAGCAATCAGCCCCAGCATTTT | TRBJ1-5 | NA | NA | TRBV10-3
CASSMSGGMSSYEQYF | TGTGCCAGTAGTATGTCTGGCGGGATGAGCTCCTACGAGCAGTACTTC | TRBJ2-7 | NA | many | TRBV19
CATRYRSGANVLTF | TGTGCCACGAGATACCGCTCTGGGGCCAACGTCCTGACTTTC | TRBJ2-6 | NA | few | TRBV10-3
CASSYGTAYQETQYF | TGTGCCAGCAGCTATGGGACGGCGTACCAAGAGACCCAGTACTTC | TRBJ2-5 | NA | few | TRBV5-5
CASNRRQGAADEQYF | TGTGCCAGTAACCGGAGACAGGGGGCTGCAGACGAGCAGTACTTC | TRBJ2-7 | TRBD1 | NA | TRBV19
CASSLGDAWNSPLHF | TGTGCCAGCAGCTTAGGGGACGCGTGGAATTCACCCCTCCACTTT | TRBJ1-6 | NA | NA | TRBV11-2
CASSVRQGVNGYTF | TGTGCCAGCAGCGTGCGACAGGGAGTCAATGGCTACACCTTC | TRBJ1-2 | TRBD1 | NA | TRBV9
CASIRSLGGPLHF | TGTGCCAGCATTCGTTCCCTTGGGGGGCCCCTCCACTTT | TRBJ1-6 | NA | many | TRBV2
CSATGPVELFF | TGCAGCGCCACGGGCCCGGTGGAGCTGTTTTTT | TRBJ2-2 | NA | many | TRBV29-1
CASSLGENHGYTF | TGTGCCAGCAGCCTCGGCGAAAACCATGGCTACACCTTC | TRBJ1-2 | NA | few | TRBV7-3
CATDGGGLSGANVLTF | TGCGCCACCGATGGCGGGGGGCTCTCTGGGGCCAACGTCCTGACTTTC | TRBJ2-6 | TRBD2 | many | TRBV10-2
CASSFGTGQASYEQYF | TGTGCCAGCAGCTTTGGGACCGGACAGGCCTCCTACGAGCAGTACTTC | TRBJ2-7 | TRBD1 | many | TRBV7-2
CASSRTASYEQYF | TGTGCCAGCAGCCGGACAGCCTCCTACGAGCAGTACTTC | TRBJ2-7 | NA | many | TRBV2
CASSASYDGQGPYEQYF | TGTGCCAGCAGCGCGAGTTACGACGGACAGGGACCCTACGAGCAGTACTTC | TRBJ2-7 | TRBD1 | many | TRBV9
CSVATGGIEAFF | TGCAGCGTTGCGACAGGGGGCATTGAAGCTTTCTTT | TRBJ1-1 | TRBD1 | NA | TRBV29-1
CASSLVLYQETQYF | TGTGCCAGCAGCTTAGTGCTGTACCAAGAGACCCAGTACTTC | TRBJ2-5 | NA | many | TRBV7-8
CASSNWDPINGYTF | TGTGCCAGCAGCAACTGGGACCCTATAAACGGCTACACCTTC | TRBJ1-2 | NA | many | TRBV7-3
CAIQDRASYGYTF | TGTGCCATCCAAGACAGGGCTAGCTATGGCTACACCTTC | TRBJ1-2 | TRBD1 | many | TRBV10-3